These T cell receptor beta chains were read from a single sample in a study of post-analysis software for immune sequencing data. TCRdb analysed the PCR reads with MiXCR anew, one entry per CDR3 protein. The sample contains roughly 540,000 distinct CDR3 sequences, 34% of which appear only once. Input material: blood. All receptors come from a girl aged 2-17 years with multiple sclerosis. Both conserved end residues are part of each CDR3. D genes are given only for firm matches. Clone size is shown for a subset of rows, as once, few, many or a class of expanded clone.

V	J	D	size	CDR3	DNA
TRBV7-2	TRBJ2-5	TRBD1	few	CASSSRRDRVEYF	TGTGCCAGCAGCTCGCGCCGTGACAGGGTGGAGTACTTC
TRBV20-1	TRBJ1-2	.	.	CSARALTNYGYTF	TGCAGTGCTAGAGCACTTACCAACTATGGCTACACCTTC
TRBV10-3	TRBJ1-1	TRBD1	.	CAIGRGTVEAFF	TGTGCCATCGGGCGTGGGACAGTAGAAGCTTTCTTT
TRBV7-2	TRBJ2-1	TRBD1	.	CASSLGDRALLTYNEQFF	TGTGCCAGCAGCTTAGGGGACAGGGCCCTTCTAACTTACAATGAGCAGTTCTTC
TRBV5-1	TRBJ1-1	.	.	CASSTDGYTEAFF	TGCGCCAGCAGCACGGACGGCTACACTGAAGCTTTCTTT
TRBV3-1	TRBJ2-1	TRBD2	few	CASSQEGGVLFF	TGTGCCAGCAGCCAAGAGGGGGGGGTTCTGTTCTTC
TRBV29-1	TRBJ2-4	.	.	CSVTSGGGNIQYF	TGCAGCGTAACCAGCGGTGGGGGTAACATTCAGTACTTC
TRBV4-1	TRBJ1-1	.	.	CASSQEFGQLNTEAFF	TGCGCCAGCAGCCAGGAGTTTGGGCAGCTGAACACTGAAGCTTTCTTT
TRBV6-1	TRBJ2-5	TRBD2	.	CASRLAGGPQETQYF	TGTGCCAGCAGACTAGCGGGGGGTCCCCAAGAGACCCAGTACTTC
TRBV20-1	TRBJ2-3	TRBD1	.	CSASPTGGGTDTQYF	TGCAGTGCTAGTCCGACAGGGGGGGGCACAGATACGCAGTATTTT
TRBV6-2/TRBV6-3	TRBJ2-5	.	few	CASSYGLSQETQYF	TGTGCCAGCAGTTATGGCCTATCTCAAGAGACCCAGTACTTC
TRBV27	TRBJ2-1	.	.	CASSSRLGNEQFF	TGTGCCAGCAGTTCCCGTTTGGGCAATGAGCAGTTCTTC
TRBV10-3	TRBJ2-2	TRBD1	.	CAISEWTGQGTGELFF	TGTGCCATCAGTGAATGGACAGGGCAAGGCACCGGGGAGCTGTTTTTT
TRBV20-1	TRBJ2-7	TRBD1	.	CSATSRDRGLEQYF	TGCAGTGCTACTAGCCGGGACAGGGGGCTCGAGCAGTACTTC
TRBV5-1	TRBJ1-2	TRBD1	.	CASSSSPGGQGGYTF	TGCGCCAGCAGCTCAAGCCCAGGGGGGCAAGGAGGCTACACCTTC
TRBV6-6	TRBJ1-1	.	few	CASGYRVGNTEAFF	TGTGCCAGCGGGTACAGGGTGGGGAACACTGAAGCTTTCTTT
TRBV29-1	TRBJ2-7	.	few	CSAGDYEQYF	TGCAGCGCTGGAGACTACGAGCAGTACTTC
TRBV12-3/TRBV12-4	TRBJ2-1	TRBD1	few	CASSRDRGLDNEQFF	TGTGCCAGCAGCCGTGACAGGGGGCTGGACAATGAGCAGTTCTTC
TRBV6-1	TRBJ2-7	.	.	CASSESDYYEQYF	TGTGCCAGCAGTGAGTCAGACTACTACGAGCAGTACTTC
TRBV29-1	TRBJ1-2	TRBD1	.	CSVAADRQLSNYGYTF	TGCAGCGTTGCTGCGGACAGGCAACTATCTAACTATGGCTACACCTTC
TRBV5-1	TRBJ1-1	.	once	CASSTAGGNTEAFF	TGCGCCAGCAGCACCGCCGGGGGAAACACTGAAGCTTTCTTT
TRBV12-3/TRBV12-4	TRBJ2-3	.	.	CASTIGVGEDTQYF	TGTGCCAGCACCATAGGAGTGGGAGAAGATACGCAGTATTTT
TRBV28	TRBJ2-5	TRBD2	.	CASSTRGTGGQETQYF	TGTGCCAGCAGCACCCGGGGCACGGGGGGCCAAGAGACCCAGTACTTC
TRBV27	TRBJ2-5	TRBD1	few	CASSLDRLETQYF	TGTGCCAGCAGCCTGGACAGGTTAGAGACCCAGTACTTC
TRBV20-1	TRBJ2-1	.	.	CSARGWENNEQFF	TGCAGTGCTAGAGGATGGGAGAACAATGAGCAGTTCTTC
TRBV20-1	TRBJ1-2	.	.	CSARGPDNYGYTF	TGCAGTGCTAGAGGCCCAGACAACTATGGCTACACCTTC
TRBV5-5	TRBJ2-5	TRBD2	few	CASSLLSGGEETQYF	TGTGCCAGCAGCTTGCTCAGCGGGGGCGAAGAGACCCAGTACTTC
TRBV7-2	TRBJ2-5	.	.	CASSFPPSGTQYF	TGTGCCAGCAGCTTCCCCCCCTCAGGGACCCAGTACTTC
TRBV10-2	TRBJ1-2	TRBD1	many	CASSETGEDGYTF	TGCGCCAGCAGTGAAACAGGGGAGGACGGCTACACCTTC
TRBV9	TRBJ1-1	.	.	CASTGGRGTEAFF	TGTGCCAGCACCGGTGGGAGGGGGACTGAAGCTTTCTTT
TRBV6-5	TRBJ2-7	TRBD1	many	CASRAGQGSYEQYF	TGTGCCAGCAGGGCCGGACAGGGGTCCTACGAGCAGTACTTC
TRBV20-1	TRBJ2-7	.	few	CSAIHGPSYEQYF	TGCAGTGCAATACACGGGCCATCCTACGAGCAGTACTTC
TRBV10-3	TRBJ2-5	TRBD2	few	CAISVTGSGLAKETQYF	TGTGCCATCAGCGTAACGGGATCGGGACTAGCTAAAGAGACCCAGTACTTC
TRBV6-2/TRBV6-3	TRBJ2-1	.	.	CASKKLPYNEQFF	TGTGCCAGCAAGAAGTTGCCCTACAATGAGCAGTTCTTC
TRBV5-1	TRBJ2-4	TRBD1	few	CASSLEGALAKNIQYF	TGCGCCAGCAGCTTGGAGGGGGCCTTAGCCAAAAACATTCAGTACTTC
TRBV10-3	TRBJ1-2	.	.	CAISESVRSYGYTF	TGTGCCATCAGTGAGTCGGTCCGATCCTATGGCTACACCTTT
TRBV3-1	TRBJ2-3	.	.	CASSQGRFTDTQYF	TGTGCCAGCAGCCAAGGTCGTTTCACAGATACGCAGTATTTT
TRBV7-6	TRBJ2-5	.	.	CASSLGWGHNQETQYF	TGTGCCAGCAGCCTGGGGTGGGGGCACAACCAAGAGACCCAGTACTTC
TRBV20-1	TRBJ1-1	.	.	CSASWANLGAFF	TGCAGTGCTAGTTGGGCCAACCTGGGGGCTTTCTTT
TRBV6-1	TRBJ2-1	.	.	CVSRGGASNEQFF	TGTGTCAGCAGGGGCGGCGCGTCCAATGAGCAGTTCTTC
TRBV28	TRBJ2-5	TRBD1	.	CASSLERRQGIETQYF	TGTGCCAGCAGTTTAGAGAGGCGACAGGGTATAGAGACCCAGTACTTC
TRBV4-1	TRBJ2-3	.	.	CASSQVGQGRRTDTQYF	TGCGCCAGCAGCCAAGTGGGCCAGGGCCGACGCACAGATACGCAGTATTTT
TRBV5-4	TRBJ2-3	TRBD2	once	CASSLFLAGGSTDTQYF	TGTGCCAGCAGCTTGTTTCTGGCGGGGGGGAGCACAGATACGCAGTATTTT
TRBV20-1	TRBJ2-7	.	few	CSARRGGYYEQYF	TGCAGTGCTCGTCGAGGGGGATACTACGAGCAGTACTTC
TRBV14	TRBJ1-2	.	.	CASSQDIGGGGYTF	TGTGCCAGCAGCCAAGATATCGGGGGGGGCGGCTACACCTTC
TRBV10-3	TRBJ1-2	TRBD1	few	CAISDRDSYGYTF	TGTGCCATCAGTGACCGGGACAGTTATGGCTACACCTTC
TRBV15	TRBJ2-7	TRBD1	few	CATSAYRGSYEQYF	TGTGCCACCAGCGCCTACAGGGGCTCCTACGAGCAGTACTTC
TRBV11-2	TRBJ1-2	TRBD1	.	CASSLAGTETGYTF	TGTGCCAGCAGCTTAGCCGGGACAGAAACTGGCTACACCTTC